Shown below are 24 T cell receptor beta chains from a single sample sequenced in a study of blood T cell repertoires in COVID-19. The protocol was immunoSEQ multiplex PCR, while the TCRdb copy is restricted to in-frame clones and leaves out a portion. The repertoire has fewer than 350,000 clones, about nine tenths of them found once; the top ten carry approximately 1.5%. Sequenced sample: PBMCs or T cells enriched from blood (not recorded which). The receptors stem from a woman aged 40-49 years who had recovered from COVID-19.

The count of this clone is one. The chain links TRBV9 to TRBJ2-1; 10 bases fit TRBD2. The V segment lost 2 bases and the J segment 3 bases; nucleotides outside the gene matches: 2. Looked up from germline, CDR1 is SGDLS and CDR2 is YYNGEE. CDR3 size: 15 residues. CDR3 DNA: TGTGCCAGCAGCGTTCTAGCGGGGGTCTACAATGAGCAGTTCTTC. Amino acid sequence: CASSVLAGVYNEQFF.

The V call is TRBV4-1, the J call TRBJ2-1; 10 bases map to TRBD2. Trimming took 1 base from V and 2 from J; bases not matched to a gene: 5. From germline, CDR1 is MGHRA and CDR2 YSYEKL. This CDR3 comprises 17 residues. The CDR3 region is CASSQVAGGTPYNEQFF. CDR3 nucleotide sequence: TGCGCCAGCAGCCAAGTAGCGGGGGGCACTCCCTACAATGAGCAGTTCTTC.

J is TRBJ2-1 and V is TRBV6-5, with 7 bases fitting TRBD2. V lost 9 bases to trimming and J lost 2 bases; unmatched junction nucleotides: 7. The CDR3 is made up of 14 amino acids. Germline loops: CDR1 MNHEY, CDR2 SVGAGI. CDR3 in amino acids: CASRGGVAYNEQFF. Written as DNA, the CDR3 is TGTGCCAGTCGGGGAGGGGTCGCCTACAATGAGCAGTTCTTC.

The chain employs TRBV5-6 and TRBJ2-6, with 8 nucleotides matching TRBD1. Germline values: CDR1 SGHDT, CDR2 YYEEEE. This CDR3 has 17 amino acids. V lost 3 bases, J lost 2 bases, and 7 bases stayed unmatched. The CDR3 DNA reads TGTGCCAGCAGCTACGGACAGGGTCAAACTGGGGCCAACGTCCTGACTTTC. Translating gives CASSYGQGQTGANVLTF. Variable domain in full (rest from reference TRBV5-6 and TRBJ2-6): DAGVTQSPTHLIKTRGQQVTLRCSPKSGHDTVSWYQQALGQGPQFIFQYYEEEERQRGNFPDRFSGHQFPNYSSELNVNALLLGDSALYLCASSYGQGQTGANVLTFGAGSRLTVL.

Points on this clone: Other nucleotide sequences from this sample produce the same CDR3. The chain links TRBV5-1 to TRBJ2-5, with TRBD1 as a possible D gene (5 bases). V gave up 0 bases and J gave up 2 bases, with 8 bases separating them. CDR3 length: 14 amino acids. Germline-derived CDR1 and CDR2 are SGHRS and YFSETQ. CDR3 in DNA: TGCGCCAGCAGCTTGGGCAGGGCACAAGAGACCCAGTACTTC. It translates to CASSLGRAQETQYF.

The chain couples TRBV5-1 to TRBJ2-1; 12 bases match TRBD2. V was clipped by 0 bases and J by 2 bases; unmatched bases: 3. Germline-derived CDR1 and CDR2 are SGHRS and YFSETQ. This CDR3 is built from 17 residues. The CDR3 region has the DNA TGCGCCAGCAGCTTGGTTTCTAGCGGGGGGGCCTACAATGAGCAGTTCTTC. Translating it yields CASSLVSSGGAYNEQFF.

The chain employs TRBV7-8 and TRBJ1-6, with TRBD1 matching 8 bases. Germline V gene sequence: CDR1 SGHVS, CDR2 FQNEAQ. The CDR3 covers 15 residues. V trimming: 5 bases; J trimming: 10 bases; junction bases outside the gene matches: 10. The CDR3 nucleotides are TGTGCCAGCAGCCGAGAGGCGACAGGGGTATCACCCCTCCACTTT. This sequence encodes CASSREATGVSPLHF.

V gene TRBV3-1 (or the pseudogene TRBV3-2) combines with J gene TRBJ1-2; 8 positions match TRBD1. This CDR3 has 16 residues. V lost 2 bases and J lost 2; bases outside the gene matches: 7. Germline assignment: CDR1 LGHDT and CDR2 YNNKEL (reference sequence). The CDR3 DNA follows: TGTGCCAGCAGCCAATCCGACAGGGGAATAAACTATGGCTACACCTTC. Amino acid sequence: CASSQSDRGINYGYTF.

The chain uses TRBV2 and TRBJ1-6; TRBD1 might be the D (6 bases). There are 16 residues in the CDR3. With 4 bases removed from V and 4 bases from J, the gap between germline ends came to 14 bases. Germline values: CDR1 SNHLY, CDR2 FYNNEI. This chain's CDR3 is CASSGGGGGYNSPLHF. The CDR3 DNA sequence: TGTGCCAGCAGTGGAGGGGGAGGGGGATATAATTCACCCCTCCACTTT. The variable domain in full, completed from reference TRBV2 and TRBJ1-6, reads EPEVTQTPSHQVTQMGQEVILRCVPISNHLYFYWYRQILGQKVEFLVSFYNNEISEKSEIFDDQFSVERPDGSNFTLKIRSTKLEDSAMYFCASSGGGGGYNSPLHFGNGTRLTVT.

The chain joins TRBV7-9 to TRBJ2-1, with TRBD2 identical over 12 bases. V trimming: 6 bases; J trimming: 5 bases; junction bases outside the gene matches: 11. The germline V gene encodes CDR1 SEHNR and CDR2 FQNEAQ (reference sequence). This CDR3 has 17 amino acids. The DNA for the CDR3 is TGTGCCAGCAGGCCGTCTAGCGGGAGGGCCTCGGACAATGAGCAGTTCTTC. Protein sequence: CASRPSSGRASDNEQFF.

This clone has just one count. The J gene is TRBJ2-3, the V gene TRBV5-1, with a possible D match to TRBD1 (6 bases). The CDR3 is 16 amino acids. The germline gives CDR1 SGHRS, CDR2 YFSETQ. Between the trimmed V and J ends, which lost 0 bases and 0 bases, there was a span of 11 bases. The CDR3 nucleotides read TGCGCCAGCAGCTTGGGGACAGTTCCCAGCACAGATACGCAGTATTTT. It yields the protein CASSLGTVPSTDTQYF.

V gene TRBV7-9 combines with J gene TRBJ1-2; 8 nucleotides agree with TRBD1. Germline V gene data show CDR1 as SEHNR and CDR2 as FQNEAQ (reference sequence). The CDR3 covers 12 residues. Losses at the gene ends were 5 bases for V and 6 bases for J; bases not matched to a gene: 2. Here the CDR3 DNA reads TGTGCCAGCAGCCCGGACAGGGATGGCTACACCTTC. Its protein is CASSPDRDGYTF.

V usage is TRBV6-6 and J usage is TRBJ2-7; no definite D call. The CDR3 loop spans 14 amino acids. Germline values: CDR1 MNHNY, CDR2 SVGAGI (reference sequence). The germline V and J ends were trimmed by 0 bases and 7 bases, with 13 bases remaining between them. For the CDR3, the DNA is TGTGCCAGCAGTTACTCGAGTCGTTCGTCAGAGCAGTACTTC. Residues: CASSYSSRSSEQYF.

The rearrangement uses TRBV19 and TRBJ2-3; D remains ambiguous. Trimming pared 4 bases from V and 4 bases from J, leaving 15 bases between. The CDR3 consists of 15 residues. CDR1 and CDR2 (germline): LNHDA, SQIVND (reference sequence). The CDR3 region has the DNA TGTGCCAGTAGTACCAGGATACTCGGCGCAGATACGCAGTATTTT. Translation: CASSTRILGADTQYF.

This chain connects TRBV3-1 (or the pseudogene TRBV3-2) to TRBJ1-2; D call uncertain. Trimming took 1 base from V and 9 from J, leaving 12 bases between them. The germline V gene encodes CDR1 LGHDT and CDR2 YNNKEL (reference sequence). The CDR3 covers 13 residues. The CDR3 nucleotides read TGTGCCAGCAGCCAAGTGGCGGGGTTAAGCTACACCTTC. Its protein is CASSQVAGLSYTF.

The chain couples TRBV7-2 to TRBJ1-2, with D unresolved. The CDR3 consists of 15 residues. The V gene lost 1 base and the J gene lost 8 bases, with 17 bases spanning the gap. From germline, CDR1 is SGHTA and CDR2 FQGNSA. CDR3 bases: TGTGCCAGCAGCTTAGGGTCCGGCGGAGCCTTAGGCTACACCTTC. Translation: CASSLGSGGALGYTF.

CDR3: CASRTGGTYNEQFF. In DNA form, the CDR3 reads TGTGCCAGCCGGACGGGGGGGACTTACAATGAGCAGTTCTTC. The genes are TRBV11-2 and TRBJ2-1; 8 bases map to TRBD2. J lost 4 bases, V lost 8 bases, and 7 bases had no gene match. Germline CDR1 is SGHAT and CDR2 is FQNNGV. The CDR3 has 14 amino acids.

The rearrangement joins TRBV6-5 to TRBJ2-7, with 8 bases that match TRBD1. V lost 4 bases to trimming and J lost 5 bases; unmatched junction nucleotides: 7. This CDR3 has 14 amino acids. Germline V gives CDR1 MNHEY, CDR2 SVGAGI. CDR3 sequence reads: CASSFQGAANEQYF. CDR3 DNA: TGTGCCAGCAGTTTCCAGGGGGCTGCGAACGAGCAGTACTTC.

The chain couples TRBV9 to TRBJ2-3; 7 bases fit TRBD2. Germline V CDR1 and CDR2: SGDLS, YYNGEE. The CDR3 runs 15 residues. Trimming took 0 bases from V and 5 from J; bases not matched to a gene: 6. CDR3 sequence reads: CASSVEEGGRDTQYF. The DNA of the CDR3 is TGTGCCAGCAGCGTAGAGGAGGGAGGGAGAGATACGCAGTATTTT.

This chain joins TRBV5-1 and TRBJ2-7, with no clear D. Germline V gene sequence: CDR1 SGHRS, CDR2 YFSETQ. Trimming removed 5 bases at V and 3 bases at J, with 12 bases between. The CDR3 has 13 amino acids. CDR3 protein: CASRGTALYEQYF. CDR3 DNA: TGCGCCAGCAGAGGTACAGCCCTCTACGAGCAGTACTTC.

This rearrangement joins TRBV7-8 to TRBJ2-5, with TRBD1 as a possible D gene (5 bases). The CDR3 runs 13 residues. Germline assignment: CDR1 SGHVS and CDR2 FQNEAQ. V was clipped by 5 bases and J by 5 bases, with 12 bases between them. The CDR3 DNA sequence: TGTGCCAGCAGCCGGCAGGGCCCGGAGACCCAGTACTTC. Its translation is CASSRQGPETQYF.

The J gene is TRBJ2-3, the V gene TRBV7-3, with 8 bases identical to TRBD1. Unmatched junction bases numbered 7, after V lost 7 bases and J lost 4 bases. In germline, CDR1 is SGHTA, CDR2 FQGTGA. The CDR3 extends over 14 amino acids. The CDR3 loop reads CASKSQGASDTQYF. CDR3 sequence (DNA): TGTGCCAGCAAGAGCCAGGGGGCGTCAGATACGCAGTATTTT.

This CDR3 reads CASSYIGQPQHF. The CDR3 DNA is TGTGCCAGCAGCTACATCGGGCAGCCCCAGCATTTT. The genes are TRBV3-1 (or the pseudogene TRBV3-2) and TRBJ1-5; D call uncertain. CDR1 is LGHDT, CDR2 YNNKEL, per germline (reference sequence). Trimming cost V 5 bases and J 7 bases, with 9 bases left between them. The CDR3 length is 12 residues.

V gene TRBV5-8 combines with J gene TRBJ2-1, with 7 bases that match TRBD1. CDR3 length: 16 amino acids. The germline gives CDR1 SGHTS, CDR2 YDEGEE. J gave up 4 bases and V 7 bases, and 14 bases lay outside the gene matches. The CDR3 region has the DNA TGTGCCAGCGACTCGTCTCCGGGACAGCGATACAATGAGCAGTTCTTC. Protein product: CASDSSPGQRYNEQFF.